These T cell receptor beta chains were read from a single sample in a study of blood T cell repertoires in COVID-19. The repertoire was sequenced with immunoSEQ multiplex PCR; TCRdb's copy has only in-frame clones and lacks some. This table has around 160,000 clones, roughly 85% appearing once. The sequencing input was peripheral blood. These receptors were collected from a man aged 55 to 70 with acute or convalescent COVID-19. The CDR3 runs from the conserved cysteine through the conserved F or W. Each record gives: J gene, V gene, clone size, D gene, CDR3 protein, CDR3 DNA. A D gene is named only where the DNA matches it firmly. Expanded clones get a size class; other rows say once, few or many, or leave the size out.

j_call: TRBJ2-7
v_call: TRBV5-4
clone_size: NA
d_call: NA
cdr3_aa: CASSIYQGYEQYF
cdr3_nt: TGTGCCAGCAGCATATATCAGGGATACGAGCAGTACTTC

j_call: TRBJ2-5
v_call: TRBV6-1
clone_size: NA
d_call: TRBD1
cdr3_aa: CASSEQGDFQETQYF
cdr3_nt: TGTGCCAGCAGTGAACAGGGGGATTTCCAAGAGACCCAGTACTTC

j_call: TRBJ1-1
v_call: TRBV6-5
clone_size: NA
d_call: TRBD1
cdr3_aa: CASSYGQGTVRGAFF
cdr3_nt: TGTGCCAGCAGTTACGGACAGGGGACTGTTCGTGGAGCTTTCTTT

j_call: TRBJ2-7
v_call: TRBV2
clone_size: NA
d_call: NA
cdr3_aa: CASKGIGPGPGEQYF
cdr3_nt: TGTGCCAGCAAGGGGATCGGACCCGGTCCCGGCGAGCAGTACTTC

j_call: TRBJ1-1
v_call: TRBV5-1
clone_size: once
d_call: NA
cdr3_aa: CASSSSDRKKTEAFF
cdr3_nt: TGCGCCAGCAGCTCAAGCGACAGGAAGAAGACTGAAGCTTTCTTT

j_call: TRBJ1-2
v_call: TRBV6-1
clone_size: NA
d_call: NA
cdr3_aa: CASSELREGVGYTF
cdr3_nt: TGTGCCAGCAGTGAACTCCGGGAGGGTGTTGGCTACACCTTC

j_call: TRBJ2-3
v_call: TRBV7-3
clone_size: NA
d_call: TRBD2
cdr3_aa: CASSLIWSSGRDTKNGDTQYF
cdr3_nt: TGTGCCAGCAGCTTAATCTGGTCTAGCGGGAGAGATACGAAGAACGGAGATACGCAGTATTTT

j_call: TRBJ2-6
v_call: TRBV4-1
clone_size: NA
d_call: TRBD1
cdr3_aa: CASSQAFLRGRSGANVLTF
cdr3_nt: TGCGCCAGCAGCCAAGCATTTCTCAGGGGGCGGTCTGGGGCCAACGTCCTGACTTTC

j_call: TRBJ1-5
v_call: TRBV7-8
clone_size: NA
d_call: TRBD1
cdr3_aa: CASSLRDRGWNQPQHF
cdr3_nt: TGTGCCAGCAGCCTACGGGACAGGGGATGGAATCAGCCCCAGCATTTT

j_call: TRBJ2-5
v_call: TRBV5-1
clone_size: NA
d_call: TRBD2
cdr3_aa: CASSARPSGGGQETQYF
cdr3_nt: TGCGCCAGCAGCGCCCGTCCCAGCGGGGGGGGACAAGAGACCCAGTACTTC

j_call: TRBJ1-2
v_call: TRBV6-6
clone_size: NA
d_call: NA
cdr3_aa: CASSSPQGGYGYTF
cdr3_nt: TGTGCCAGCAGTTCCCCCCAGGGTGGCTATGGCTACACCTTC

j_call: TRBJ1-1
v_call: TRBV30
clone_size: NA
d_call: NA
cdr3_aa: CAWSASGSPNRNTEAFF
cdr3_nt: TGTGCCTGGAGTGCCAGCGGGTCTCCGAACCGGAACACTGAAGCTTTCTTT

j_call: TRBJ1-6
v_call: TRBV13
clone_size: NA
d_call: TRBD1
cdr3_aa: CASSPRTGGYNSPLHF
cdr3_nt: TGTGCCAGCAGCCCGCGGACAGGGGGCTATAATTCACCCCTCCACTTT

j_call: TRBJ1-1
v_call: TRBV30
clone_size: NA
d_call: TRBD1
cdr3_aa: CACSGGAGTEAFF
cdr3_nt: TGTGCCTGCTCAGGGGGCGCTGGCACTGAAGCTTTCTTT

j_call: TRBJ1-5
v_call: TRBV28
clone_size: NA
d_call: TRBD1
cdr3_aa: CASSRGGWSQHF
cdr3_nt: TGTGCCAGCAGTCGAGGGGGCTGGTCCCAGCATTTT

j_call: TRBJ2-2
v_call: TRBV9
clone_size: NA
d_call: NA
cdr3_aa: CASSHGPGRDTGELFF
cdr3_nt: TGTGCCAGCAGCCACGGCCCGGGTAGAGACACCGGGGAGCTGTTTTTT

j_call: TRBJ2-1
v_call: TRBV6-2/TRBV6-3
clone_size: NA
d_call: TRBD1
cdr3_aa: CASSGQGAYNEQFF
cdr3_nt: TGTGCCAGCAGTGGACAGGGGGCCTACAATGAGCAGTTCTTC

j_call: TRBJ1-5
v_call: TRBV12-3/TRBV12-4
clone_size: NA
d_call: NA
cdr3_aa: CASRSGNQPQHF
cdr3_nt: TGTGCCAGCAGGTCGGGTAATCAGCCCCAGCATTTT

j_call: TRBJ2-3
v_call: TRBV5-4
clone_size: NA
d_call: NA
cdr3_aa: CASSTPRTGDTQYF
cdr3_nt: TGTGCCAGCTCCACGCCTAGAACAGGAGATACGCAGTATTTT

j_call: TRBJ1-6
v_call: TRBV19
clone_size: NA
d_call: NA
cdr3_aa: CASSITRRDSPLHF
cdr3_nt: TGTGCCAGTAGTATAACCAGGAGGGATTCACCCCTCCACTTT

j_call: TRBJ1-2
v_call: TRBV6-5
clone_size: NA
d_call: NA
cdr3_aa: CASSPLTDYGYTF
cdr3_nt: TGTGCCAGCAGTCCCTTGACAGACTATGGCTACACCTTC

j_call: TRBJ2-7
v_call: TRBV18
clone_size: NA
d_call: TRBD2
cdr3_aa: CASSHAGTGLAATYEQYF
cdr3_nt: TGTGCCAGCTCGCACGCCGGGACAGGACTAGCGGCTACCTACGAGCAGTACTTC